The next 27 T cell receptor beta chains were all read from a single sample in a study of blood T cells in healthy people across ages. It was with a sample-barcoded 5' primer and a J-beta primer mix that a second PCR of roughly 7 to 12 cycles was run. In TCRdb, the 5' RACE reads were re-called with MiXCR into one record per CDR3 protein. This table has under 850,000 distinct CDR3 sequences, about 34% appearing once. Material for sequencing was blood. The receptors shown here come from a man aged 18 to 35 in good health.

This clonotype has more than one count but fewer than ten. The chain recombines TRBV28 with TRBJ2-3, with a possible D match to TRBD2 (7 bases). V was clipped by 8 bases and J by 7 bases, with 28 bases between them. CDR1 is MDHEN, CDR2 SYDVKM, per germline. The CDR3 loop spans 17 amino acids. The CDR3 spells CASRKGPWGGRRYTQYF. In nucleotides, the CDR3 is TGTGCCAGCCGTAAGGGCCCCTGGGGGGGCCGTAGGTATACGCAGTATTTT.

As to this clonotype: One end of the junction is discordant with germline, which a read error may explain. The chain employs TRBV20-1 and TRBJ1-2; D uncertain. Germline CDR1 is DFQATT and CDR2 is SNEGSKA (reference sequence). CDR3 size: 14 residues. CDR3 sequence: CGARDGSADYGYTF. The DNA for the CDR3 is TGCGGTGCTAGAGATGGGTCGGCGGACTATGGCTACACCTTC.

CDR3 in amino acids: CASSQGINYEQYF. The CDR3 DNA follows: TGTGCCAGCAGTCAGGGTATCAACTACGAGCAGTACTTC. This chain uses TRBV6-2 or TRBV6-3 with TRBJ2-7, with a tentative D call TRBD1 (5 bases). V was shortened by 5 bases and J by 3 bases, with 11 bases between the two germline ends. The CDR3 extends over 13 amino acids. Germline-derived CDR1 and CDR2 are MNHEY and SVGEGT.

Turning to this clonotype: This clone may be a read error of a much larger clone one base away. The rearrangement links TRBV12-3 or TRBV12-4 to TRBJ2-3, with TRBD2 identical over 13 bases. The CDR3 spans 16 residues. DNA of the CDR3: TGTGCCAGCAGTTTGGGGACTAGCGGGGACACAGATGCGCAGTATTTT. This gives the protein CASSLGTSGDTDAQYF.

In regard to this clonotype: Since a much larger clone is just one base distant, this may be a read error. The chain is built from TRBV4-3 and TRBJ2-7; D is ambiguous. CDR1 LGHNA and CDR2 YSLEER come from the germline V gene. The CDR3 consists of 14 residues. Trimming took 1 base from V and 2 from J, leaving 9 bases between them. CDR3 coding DNA: TGCGCCAGCAGCCAAGGTCCCAGGACCTACGAGCAGTACTTC. Protein sequence: CASSQGPRTYEQYF.

This clonotype was seen only a few times. The chain uses TRBV27 and TRBJ1-6; 8 bases align to TRBD1. This CDR3 spans 14 amino acids. Germline V gene data show CDR1 as MNHEY and CDR2 as SMNVEV (reference sequence). V trimming: 10 bases; J trimming: 2 bases; junction bases outside the gene matches: 4. CDR3 protein: CATKTGAYNSPLHF. The DNA for the CDR3 is TGTGCCACCAAGACAGGGGCCTATAATTCACCCCTCCACTTT.

As concerns this clonotype: A much larger clone differs from this one at a single base, so this may be a read error. The genes are TRBV4-1 and TRBJ2-4; 10 bases are shared with TRBD2. Germline CDR1 is MGHRA and CDR2 is YSYEKL. This CDR3 has 17 residues. J was trimmed by 13 bases and V by 0 bases; bases with no gene match: 15. This chain's CDR3 is CASSQDTLAGNYNEQYF. In nucleotides, the CDR3 is TGCGCCAGCAGCCAAGATACACTAGCGGGGAACTACAATGAGCAGTACTTC.

The rearrangement uses TRBV4-2 and TRBJ2-1, with 8 bases lining up with TRBD2. Germline-derived CDR1 and CDR2 are LGHNA and YNFKEQ. V shed 4 bases and J 9 bases; nucleotides not matched to a gene: 11. The CDR3 is made up of 15 amino acids. For the CDR3, the DNA is TGTGCCAGCAGCCGCGGACTAGCTTCGACGTTTGAGCAGTTCTTC. It encodes CASSRGLASTFEQFF.

In this sample, this clonotype turned up a few times. The chain links TRBV7-6 to TRBJ2-5; 13 nucleotides match TRBD2. The CDR3 length is 16 residues. The V and J ends lost 2 bases and 2 bases, in that order; junction bases with no gene match: 2. CDR1 and CDR2 from the germline V gene are SGHVS and FNYEAQ. The CDR3 spells CASSLSGLAGQETQYF. Here the CDR3 DNA reads TGTGCCAGCAGCTTATCGGGACTAGCGGGACAAGAGACCCAGTACTTC.

This clonotype appeared many times. The chain has TRBV11-2 and TRBJ2-7, with D uncertain. Germline-derived CDR1 and CDR2 are SGHAT and FQNNGV. The CDR3 is 14 amino acids. Trimming left V 1 base short and J 4 bases short, with 11 bases between. The CDR3: CASSLGRVSYEQYF. Here the CDR3 DNA reads TGTGCCAGCAGCTTAGGTCGGGTGTCTTACGAGCAGTACTTC.

This clonotype was picked up a small number of times. The gene calls are TRBV10-3 and TRBJ1-2, with D maybe TRBD1 (5 bases). Germline CDR1 reads ENHRY; CDR2 reads SYGVKD. This CDR3 has 16 amino acids. The V and J ends lost 6 bases and 6 bases respectively, with 23 bases between them. CDR3 in DNA: TGTGCCATCAGCGAAGGCGGGGCCGCTTTCTCTCATGGCTACACCTTC. It translates to CAISEGGAAFSHGYTF.

The chain links TRBV29-1 to TRBJ1-1; D not certain. Germline-derived CDR1 and CDR2 are SQVTM and ANQGSEA. Between the trimmed V and J ends, which lost 7 bases and 0 bases, there was a span of 12 bases. The CDR3 totals 13 residues. Here the CDR3 DNA reads TGCAGCGGGGGTAGGGAAATGAACACTGAAGCTTTCTTT. Translating gives CSGGREMNTEAFF.

The gene calls are TRBV27 and TRBJ2-3; 13 bases align to TRBD2. V dropped 6 bases and J dropped 5; count of bases not matched to a gene: 2. This CDR3 is 14 amino acids long. Germline CDR1 MNHEY, CDR2 SMNVEV (reference sequence). The CDR3 nucleotides read TGTGCCAGCAGACTAGCGGGGGGGCTAGATACGCAGTATTTT. Its translation: CASRLAGGLDTQYF.

The V call is TRBV11-2, the J call TRBJ2-7, with 7 bases lining up with TRBD1. The length of the CDR3 is 14 residues. V lost 5 bases, J lost 3 bases, and 7 bases stayed unmatched. Germline loops: CDR1 SGHAT, CDR2 FQNNGV. The CDR3 nucleotides read TGTGCCAGCAGCAACTCGGGACAGCTCTACGAGCAGTACTTC. Its protein product is CASSNSGQLYEQYF.

Concerning this clonotype: A much larger clonotype is one base distant, so this may be a read error. This chain links TRBV7-9 with TRBJ2-1; 11 nucleotides agree with TRBD2. Looked up from germline, CDR1 is SEHNR and CDR2 is FQNEAQ (reference sequence). The CDR3 loop spans 16 amino acids. The V gene end was trimmed by 4 bases and the J gene end by 10 bases; junction bases not matched to a gene: 12. CDR3 in DNA: TGTGCCAGCAGCTCGACCCTAGCGGGGGGCCCCTACGAGCAGTTCTTC. It codes for CASSSTLAGGPYEQFF.

Here the CDR3 reads CASGIGANVLTF. The DNA for the CDR3 is TGCGCCAGCGGGATTGGGGCCAACGTCCTGACTTTC. The chain combines TRBV4-1 with TRBJ2-6; D not certain. The CDR3 contains 12 residues. The V end lost 8 bases, the J end lost 3 bases, and 5 bases lay between the germline ends. Germline V gene sequence: CDR1 MGHRA, CDR2 YSYEKL.

This clonotype was seen at least ten times. CDR3 coding DNA: TGCAGTGCTAGAGATTCCCAGGTCGGCTCCTACGAGCAGTACTTC. This translates into CSARDSQVGSYEQYF. The chain couples TRBV20-1 to TRBJ2-7; the D is unclear. V was cut by 0 bases and J by 0 bases, with 12 bases left in between. This CDR3 contains 15 residues. Germline V CDR1 and CDR2: DFQATT, SNEGSKA (reference sequence).

Concerning this clonotype itself: This could be a read error, since a much larger clone is one nucleotide away. This chain connects TRBV20-1 to TRBJ2-1, with D possibly matching TRBD2 (5 bases). Trimming shortened V by 3 bases and J by 13 bases, and 22 bases separated the two germline ends. The germline CDR1 and CDR2 sequences are DFQATT and SNEGSKA (reference sequence). This CDR3 is 14 amino acids long. The CDR3 nucleotides read TGCAGTGCTAGCTCGGGAAGAGGCCAAGAGACCCAGTTCTTC. This gives the protein CSASSGRGQETQFF.

V usage is TRBV5-1 and J usage is TRBJ1-1; maybe TRBD1 (5 bases). Germline V gives CDR1 SGHRS, CDR2 YFSETQ. Between the trimmed V and J ends, which lost 4 bases and 4 bases, there was a span of 14 bases. This CDR3 spans 14 amino acids. The chain's CDR3 is CASSDEMRGTEAFF. The CDR3 DNA follows: TGCGCCAGCAGCGACGAGATGAGGGGCACTGAAGCTTTCTTT. Drawing the rest from reference TRBV5-1 and TRBJ1-1, the complete variable domain is KAGVTQTPRYLIKTRGQQVTLSCSPISGHRSVSWYQQTPGQGLQFLFEYFSETQRNKGNFPGRFSGRQFSNSRSEMNVSTLELGDSALYLCASSDEMRGTEAFFGQGTRLTVV.

This rearrangement joins TRBV9 to TRBJ2-5; 10 positions match TRBD2. Per the germline V gene, CDR1 is SGDLS and CDR2 is YYNGEE. This CDR3 has 17 residues. Trimming removed 0 bases from V and 1 base from J; junction bases left unmatched: 6. The CDR3 nucleotides are TGTGCCAGCAGCGTAGACGGCCAGCGGGGGGGCCAAGAGACCCAGTACTTC. Protein: CASSVDGQRGGQETQYF.

This chain uses TRBV12-3 or TRBV12-4 with TRBJ1-3; weak D call: TRBD1 (6 bases). There are 15 residues in the CDR3. Trimming shortened V by 5 bases and J by 2 bases, and 13 bases separated the two germline ends. The CDR3 bases are TGTGCCAGCAGTCTGACTCAGGGGACTGGAAACACCATATATTTT. It encodes CASSLTQGTGNTIYF.

The J gene is TRBJ1-2, the V gene TRBV5-5; the match to TRBD1 covers 9 bases. The germline V gene encodes CDR1 SGHKS and CDR2 YYEKEE (reference sequence). Germline trimming cut 3 bases from V and 0 bases from J; bases unmatched to any gene: 6. This CDR3 spans 16 amino acids. CDR3 in amino acids: CASSYGQGLANYGYTF. The CDR3 bases are TGTGCCAGCAGCTACGGACAGGGGCTGGCTAACTATGGCTACACCTTC.

Many counts were recorded for this clonotype. The V gene is TRBV12-3 or TRBV12-4, the J gene TRBJ1-1, with TRBD1 as a possible D gene (5 bases). Trimming removed 6 bases at V and 0 bases at J, with 8 bases between. This CDR3 is 13 amino acids long. The CDR3 sequence: CASSRTLNTEAFF. The DNA for the CDR3 is TGTGCCAGCAGCCGGACACTGAACACTGAAGCTTTCTTT.

This chain joins TRBV2 and TRBJ1-2, with a weak D call TRBD1 (5 bases). The ends were cut back, 5 bases at V and 7 bases at J, with 26 bases in the middle. Germline V gene lookup returns CDR1 SNHLY and CDR2 FYNNEI. This CDR3 is built from 17 residues. CDR3: CASSTYGSSGGAGGYTF. The CDR3 DNA is TGTGCCAGCAGTACTTACGGGTCCTCTGGCGGGGCCGGTGGCTACACCTTC.

Only a few counts were recorded for this clonotype. The rearrangement joins TRBV7-2 to TRBJ2-3; possible D gene TRBD1, 6 bases. The germline CDR1 and CDR2 sequences are SGHTA and FQGNSA. This CDR3 region has 14 residues. Trimming took 0 bases from V and 4 from J, leaving 8 bases between them. CDR3 coding DNA: TGTGCCAGCAGCTTAGCGCAGGGGCCAGATACGCAGTATTTT. This sequence encodes CASSLAQGPDTQYF.

The chain couples TRBV7-2 to TRBJ2-5; D not resolved. The end of the DNA aligns better with TRBJ2-7, so the J call may be wrong. The CDR3 consists of 14 residues. Germline CDR1 and CDR2: SGHTA and FQGNSA. CDR3 protein: CASSFGWPLYEQYF. The DNA for the CDR3 is TGTGCCAGCAGCTTTGGCTGGCCTCTCTACGAGCAGTACTTC.

Comments on this clonotype: A read error is likely, as this CDR3 ends without the conserved phenylalanine or tryptophan. The CDR3 region has the DNA TGTGCCACCAGCAGAGATTTCGGCCAGGGGGCATCCTACGAGCAGTACCTC. Residues: CATSRDFGQGASYEQYL. The chain carries TRBV15 and TRBJ2-7, with 8 bases fitting TRBD1. Trimming removed 0 bases from V and 1 base from J; junction bases left unmatched: 8. CDR1 and CDR2 (germline): LNHNV, YYDKDF (reference sequence). This CDR3 has 17 residues.